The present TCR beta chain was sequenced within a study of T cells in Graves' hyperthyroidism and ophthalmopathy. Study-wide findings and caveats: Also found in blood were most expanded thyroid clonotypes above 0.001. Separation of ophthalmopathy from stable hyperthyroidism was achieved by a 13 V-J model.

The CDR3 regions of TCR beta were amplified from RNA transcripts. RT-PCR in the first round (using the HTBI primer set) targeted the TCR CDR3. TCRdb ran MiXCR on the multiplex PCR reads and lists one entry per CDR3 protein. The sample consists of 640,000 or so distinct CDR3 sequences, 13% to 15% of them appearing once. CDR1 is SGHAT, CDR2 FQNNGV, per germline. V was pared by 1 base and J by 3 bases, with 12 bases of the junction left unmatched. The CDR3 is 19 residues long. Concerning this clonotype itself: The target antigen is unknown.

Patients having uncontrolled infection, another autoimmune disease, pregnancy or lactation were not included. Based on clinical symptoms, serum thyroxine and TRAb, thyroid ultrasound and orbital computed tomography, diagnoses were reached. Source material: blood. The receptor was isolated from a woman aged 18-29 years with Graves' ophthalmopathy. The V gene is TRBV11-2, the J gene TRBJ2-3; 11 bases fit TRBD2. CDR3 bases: TGTGCCAGCAGCTTAGGAGGGGGACGACTAGCGGGGTTGACAGATACGCAGTATTTT. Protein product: CASSLGGGRLAGLTDTQYF. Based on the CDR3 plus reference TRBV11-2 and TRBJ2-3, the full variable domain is EAGVAQSPRYKIIEKRQSVAFWCNPISGHATLYWYQQILGQGPKLLIQFQNNGVVDDSQLPKDRFSAERLKGVDSTLKIQPAKLEDSAVYLCASSLGGGRLAGLTDTQYFGPGTRLTVL.